This entry describes one TCR beta chain. Its specificity is not known. This sample was taken from a study of neoadjuvant nivolumab and ipilimumab in lung cancer. The germline gives CDR1 SGHNT, CDR2 YYREEE (reference sequence). The CDR3 sequence is 14 residues long. Trimming took 0 bases from V and 5 from J, leaving 11 bases between them. Study results and limitations: Resected-tumor TCR richness correlated positively with pretherapy blood richness. From pretherapy to surgery, tumor richness and clonality rose with dual therapy. Compared with tumor-adjacent uninvolved lung, resected tumors showed greater richness and clonality. TCR clonality did not significantly correlate with pathologic tumor regression.

Measured with immunoSEQ multiplex PCR; TCRdb has only the in-frame clones, and not every one. Among some 10,000 clones, 70% to 80% were seen once, and the ten largest hold around 3%. The receptor comes from an adult with non-small cell lung cancer. V is TRBV5-4 and J is TRBJ1-2; no clear D gene. Material: tumor tissue, obtained after neoadjuvant nivolumab, alone or with ipilimumab, at or shortly before surgery. The CDR3 protein is CASSLGSRMYGYTF. CDR3 nucleotides: TGTGCCAGCAGCTTGGGCAGCAGGATGTATGGCTACACCTTC.